What follows describes a single TCR beta chain. What it binds is unknown. Relative to the germline gene, one junction end is altered; a read error may explain this. Since the library was made to target alpha chains, this beta chain is a stray read and its abundance is not meaningful. Germline CDR1 reads SGHTA; CDR2 reads FQGTGA. The CDR3 covers 12 residues. The source of the sample is a study of spatial heterogeneity in lung cancer. In TCRdb, the 5' RACE reads were re-called with MiXCR into one record per CDR3 protein. The sample lists some 9,300 distinct CDR3 sequences, roughly 56% occurring once. General study findings and limits: Intratumoral expanded alpha and beta TCR counts were found to track tumor mutation counts.

Time point here: sample taken at primary tumor resection. Samples were obtained from around 72 donors, all untreated early-stage non-small cell lung cancer patients. The V gene is TRBV7-3, the J gene TRBJ1-4, with D perhaps matching TRBD1 (6 bases). This receptor was identified in a female donor with early-stage non-small cell lung cancer. The sample consisted of lung tumor tissue, taken at surgery. CDR3 amino acids: CASSHDREKLFF. Here the CDR3 DNA reads TGCGCCAGCAGCCACGACAGGGAAAAACTGTTTTTT. The full variable domain, with the rest looked up from reference TRBV7-3 and TRBJ1-4, is GAGVSQTPSNKVTEKGKYVELRCDPISGHTALYWYRQSLGQGPEFLIYFQGTGAADDSGLPNDRFFAVRPEGSVSTLKIQRTERGDSAVYLCASSHDREKLFFGSGTQLSVL.